The 26 T cell receptor beta chains reported below all come from one sample, sequenced in a study of blood T cell repertoires in COVID-19 (TCRdb year 2020). To prepare the library, the immunoSEQ multiplex PCR assay was applied. What TCRdb holds here is the immuneACCESS table cut down to in-frame rearrangements. Part of the clones is not present; checked against another copy, under half of the missing clones reflect an unresolved V gene, and the others are unexplained. The sample table lists nearly 55,000 clones, 91% of them with a count of one. The top ten clonotypes cover under 7.5% of the sample. Sequences were obtained from peripheral blood. The receptors were gathered from a woman aged 60-75 years with active or convalescent COVID-19.

V and J are TRBV15 and TRBJ1-5, with unresolved D. Per the germline V gene, CDR1 is LNHNV and CDR2 is YYDKDF (reference sequence). The CDR3 sequence is 15 residues long. The V end lost 1 base, the J end lost 5 bases, and 12 bases lay between the germline ends. For the CDR3, the DNA is TGTGCCACCAGCAGAGGGTCGGGGTCGGATCAGCCCCAGCATTTT. It is translated as CATSRGSGSDQPQHF.

This chain uses TRBV29-1 with TRBJ2-7; D is ambiguous. The V end lost 4 bases, the J end lost 0 bases, and 13 bases lay between the germline ends. This CDR3 has 14 amino acids. Germline V gene lookup returns CDR1 SQVTM and CDR2 ANQGSEA. The CDR3 reads CSVAPVGASYEQYF. In nucleotides, the CDR3 is TGCAGCGTTGCCCCCGTCGGTGCCTCCTACGAGCAGTACTTC.

The chain uses TRBV19 and TRBJ2-2, with 8 bases fitting TRBD2. J lost 6 bases, V lost 8 bases, and 5 bases had no gene match. The CDR3 extends over 13 amino acids. CDR1 is LNHDA, CDR2 SQIVND, per germline (reference sequence). CDR3 DNA: TGTGCCAGTTACCACGGGAGGGCCGGGGAGCTGTTTTTT. This gives the protein CASYHGRAGELFF. The complete variable domain, with remaining parts taken from reference TRBV19 and TRBJ2-2, reads DGGITQSPKYLFRKEGQNVTLSCEQNLNHDAMYWYRQDPGQGLRLIYYSQIVNDFQKGDIAEGYSVSREKKESFPLTVTSAQKNPTAFYLCASYHGRAGELFFGEGSRLTVL.

The chain links TRBV5-1 to TRBJ2-3; 9 bases map to TRBD1. The germline V gene encodes CDR1 SGHRS and CDR2 YFSETQ. Trimming cost V 4 bases and J 3 bases; bases outside gene matches: 6. The CDR3 loop spans 15 amino acids. DNA of the CDR3: TGCGCCAGCAGCGCCGGGACAGGGAGGACAGATACGCAGTATTTT. Translating it yields CASSAGTGRTDTQYF.

The chain couples TRBV29-1 to TRBJ1-2, with a weak D call TRBD1 (5 bases). This CDR3 is 14 amino acids long. V gave up 4 bases and J gave up 0 bases, with 12 bases separating them. The V gene's germline CDR1 is SQVTM and CDR2 ANQGSEA. CDR3 in DNA: TGCAGCGTTGCGCGGGACTCTGCTAACTATGGCTACACCTTC. Residues: CSVARDSANYGYTF.

This chain uses TRBV28 with TRBJ2-7; D is perhaps TRBD2 (5 bases). The V and J ends lost 3 bases and 7 bases respectively, with 10 bases between them. The CDR3 is 12 amino acids. CDR1 is MDHEN, CDR2 SYDVKM, per germline. The DNA for the CDR3 is TGTGCCAGCAGTTTTACCCGGGAAGAGCAGTACTTC. Amino acids: CASSFTREEQYF. Variable domain in full (rest from reference TRBV28 and TRBJ2-7): DVKVTQSSRYLVKRTGEKVFLECVQDMDHENMFWYRQDPGLGLRLIYFSYDVKMKEKGDIPEGYSVSREKKERFSLILESASTNQTSMYLCASSFTREEQYFGPGTRLTVT.

The chain carries TRBV6-5 and TRBJ1-1; D might be TRBD1 (6 bases). Germline values: CDR1 MNHEY, CDR2 SVGAGI. V lost 9 bases and J 4 bases, leaving 12 bases between the germline ends. This CDR3 spans 12 amino acids. CDR3 DNA sequence: TGTGCCAGTTACAGGGAGGGCACTGAAGCTTTCTTT. It translates to CASYREGTEAFF.

The chain combines TRBV29-1 with TRBJ1-3; TRBD1 matches 7 bases. With V trimmed by 6 bases and J by 4 bases, 6 bases remained unmatched. Germline loops: CDR1 SQVTM, CDR2 ANQGSEA. The CDR3 sequence is 13 residues long. CDR3 DNA: TGCAGCGTAGGGGGCACTAGGGGAAACACCATATATTTT. It encodes CSVGGTRGNTIYF.

This chain links TRBV16 with TRBJ2-5, with D unresolved. V lost 4 bases and J lost 5, with 5 bases in between. This CDR3 has 11 residues. CDR1 is KGHSY, CDR2 FQNENV, per germline. In DNA, the CDR3 is TGTGCCAGCAGCCGTCAGGAGACCCAGTACTTC. Protein sequence: CASSRQETQYF.

The chain links TRBV7-2 to TRBJ2-1, with 9 nucleotides matching TRBD2. The length of the CDR3 is 15 residues. After removal of 4 bases from V and 8 bases from J, the junction contained 9 bases not matched to a gene. Germline CDR1 reads SGHTA; CDR2 reads FQGNSA. The CDR3 is CASSSGGGRADEQFF. The CDR3 DNA follows: TGTGCCAGCAGCTCCGGGGGCGGGAGGGCCGATGAGCAGTTCTTC.

This rearrangement joins TRBV19 to TRBJ2-3; 16 positions match TRBD2. The length of the CDR3 is 18 residues. Germline CDR1 reads LNHDA; CDR2 reads SQIVND (reference sequence). The V gene end was trimmed by 6 bases and the J gene end by 4 bases; junction bases not matched to a gene: 10. CDR3 in amino acids: CASRGTSGRATRADTQYF. In DNA, the CDR3 is TGTGCCAGTAGGGGGACTAGCGGGAGGGCCACGCGGGCAGATACGCAGTATTTT.

In this sample, this clone turned up once. The gene calls are TRBV12-3 or TRBV12-4 and TRBJ2-7; D is undetermined. The CDR3 totals 12 residues. V was pared by 3 bases and J by 5 bases, with 8 bases between. The CDR3 region has the DNA TGTGCCAGCAGTTTCACAGTCGACGAGCAGTACTTC. Translated: CASSFTVDEQYF.

In this sample, this clone turned up a few times. The chain combines TRBV11-3 with TRBJ1-5; 9 positions agree with TRBD1. This CDR3 region has 16 residues. The germline V gene has CDR1 SGHNT and CDR2 YENEEA. The V segment lost 5 bases and the J segment 3 bases; nucleotides outside the gene matches: 8. The CDR3 region is CASSRPRDRVNQPQHF. CDR3 sequence (DNA): TGTGCCAGCAGCCGTCCCAGGGACAGGGTCAATCAGCCCCAGCATTTT.

The chain joins TRBV10-1 to TRBJ2-7, with D unresolved. The CDR3 totals 14 residues. The V end was cut by 2 bases, the J end by 5 bases, with 13 bases between. Germline CDR1 WNHNN, CDR2 SYGVQD (reference sequence). This CDR3 reads CASSEDKLGHEQYF. Here the CDR3 DNA reads TGCGCCAGCAGTGAGGACAAGTTGGGCCACGAGCAGTACTTC.

The chain recombines TRBV10-3 with TRBJ1-1; TRBD1 agrees at 7 bases. The CDR3 spans 12 residues. Trimming at V came to 3 bases and at J to 10 bases, leaving 5 bases not matched to a gene. Germline V gene lookup returns CDR1 ENHRY and CDR2 SYGVKD. CDR3 region: CAISEQGIGAFF. The CDR3 DNA is TGTGCCATCAGTGAACAGGGGATCGGAGCTTTCTTT.

The chain employs TRBV15 and TRBJ2-4, with 8 nucleotides matching TRBD1. With 6 bases clipped from V and 8 bases from J, the junction kept 9 bases outside the gene matches. The CDR3 consists of 14 residues. CDR1 and CDR2 (germline): LNHNV, YYDKDF (reference sequence). CDR3 sequence reads: CATRSDREVDIQYF. Written as DNA, the CDR3 is TGTGCCACCAGGTCGGACAGGGAAGTTGACATTCAGTACTTC.

The chain recombines TRBV6-4 with TRBJ2-5, with 8 bases aligning to TRBD2. Germline V CDR1 and CDR2: MRHNA, SNTAGT. The CDR3 sequence is 15 residues long. Trimming at V came to 2 bases and at J to 3 bases, leaving 5 bases not matched to a gene. The CDR3 region is CASSDPTSEKETQYF. The CDR3 nucleotides are TGTGCCAGCAGTGACCCGACTAGCGAGAAAGAGACCCAGTACTTC.

The chain carries TRBV5-1 and TRBJ2-3; TRBD2 matches at 11 bases. The CDR3 contains 19 residues. V shed 4 bases, J shed 2 bases, and the junction held 15 bases outside the gene matches. CDR1 and CDR2 from the germline V gene are SGHRS and YFSETQ. CDR3 sequence (DNA): TGCGCCAGCAGCCGCGCTCGCCTAGCGGGGGGCGCGTTCACAGATACGCAGTATTTT. Translated, it gives CASSRARLAGGAFTDTQYF.

CDR3 coding DNA: TGTGCCAGCAGCCGGACAACCCCCTACAATGAGCAGTTCTTC. Translating it yields CASSRTTPYNEQFF. The chain carries TRBV27 and TRBJ2-1; perhaps TRBD1 as D (5 bases). V lost 6 bases and J 2 bases, leaving 11 bases between the germline ends. This CDR3 has 14 amino acids. CDR1 MNHEY and CDR2 SMNVEV come from the germline V gene (reference sequence).

The chain combines TRBV5-3 with TRBJ1-2; no definite D call. TRBV5-3 is assigned to the ORF class and has an uncertain function. V shed 3 bases and J shed 8 bases, with 14 bases lying between them. This CDR3 has 13 amino acids. The CDR3 region has the DNA TGTGCCAGAAGCTCCCCGCCGGGTGGGGGCTACACCTTC. Its protein is CARSSPPGGGYTF.

The genes are TRBV19 and TRBJ1-5, with TRBD1 matching 8 bases. This CDR3 comprises 16 residues. The germline V gene encodes CDR1 LNHDA and CDR2 SQIVND (reference sequence). The trim removed 7 bases at V and 6 bases at J, leaving 14 bases unmatched. As DNA, the CDR3 is TGTGCCAGTACCGAAACTTCAGGGGGCGCCCCTCAGCCCCAGCATTTT. This sequence encodes CASTETSGGAPQPQHF.

This chain links TRBV18 with TRBJ1-5; 7 bases line up with TRBD1. From germline, CDR1 is KGHSH and CDR2 LQKENI. V lost 5 bases and J lost 1; bases outside the gene matches: 2. This CDR3 is 14 amino acids long. The CDR3 here is CASSATGSNQPQHF. In nucleotides, the CDR3 is TGTGCCAGCTCAGCGACAGGGAGCAATCAGCCCCAGCATTTT.

The chain links TRBV5-1 to TRBJ1-3; D is perhaps TRBD1 (6 bases). The CDR3 has 16 residues. CDR1 SGHRS and CDR2 YFSETQ come from the germline V gene. Trimming pared 2 bases from V and 0 bases from J, leaving 12 bases between. CDR3 region: CASSLQGQGSGNTIYF. In nucleotides, the CDR3 is TGCGCCAGCAGCTTACAGGGTCAGGGCTCTGGAAACACCATATATTTT.

V is TRBV28 and J is TRBJ1-4; TRBD1 matches 7 bases. V was pared by 5 bases and J by 8 bases, with 5 bases of the junction left unmatched. The CDR3 is 13 amino acids. Germline assignment: CDR1 MDHEN and CDR2 SYDVKM. CDR3 sequence reads: CASSGGTVEKLFF. Written as DNA, the CDR3 is TGTGCCAGCAGTGGGGGGACAGTAGAAAAACTGTTTTTT.

V usage is TRBV7-3 and J usage is TRBJ2-7; D perhaps matches TRBD1 (5 bases). The CDR3 contains 14 residues. Per germline, CDR1 SGHTA and CDR2 FQGTGA. V was cut by 2 bases and J by 3 bases, with 11 bases left in between. CDR3 region: CASSLGPGYYEQYF. DNA of the CDR3: TGTGCCAGCAGCTTAGGGCCAGGGTACTACGAGCAGTACTTC. Combining the CDR3 with reference TRBV7-3 and TRBJ2-7 gives the whole variable domain GAGVSQTPSNKVTEKGKYVELRCDPISGHTALYWYRQSLGQGPEFLIYFQGTGAADDSGLPNDRFFAVRPEGSVSTLKIQRTERGDSAVYLCASSLGPGYYEQYFGPGTRLTVT.

The chain has TRBV7-9 and TRBJ1-4; 7 bases are a match to TRBD1. J lost 0 bases, V lost 5 bases, and 9 bases had no gene match. Germline V gives CDR1 SEHNR, CDR2 FQNEAQ (reference sequence). The CDR3 runs 17 residues. For the CDR3, the DNA is TGTGCCAGCAGCGATCCGGGACAGATGGCAACTAATGAAAAACTGTTTTTT. Encoded protein: CASSDPGQMATNEKLFF.